This T cell receptor beta chain was obtained from a study of shared clonotypes between healthy human individuals. Assay used: immunoSEQ multiplex PCR; TCRdb lists only in-frame clones, some missing. The sample has about 490,000 clones, 76% seen once; the top ten hold approximately 12%. The CDR3 covers 17 residues. The sample taken for sequencing was PBMCs. J is TRBJ1-1 and V is TRBV1; the D call in the table, TRBD1, was not verified against the DNA. TRBV1 corresponds to a pseudogene. The sequence was collected from a woman in her thirties or forties in good health. Some clones in this sample may be carry-over from other donors' samples. CDR3 protein: CTSSQGKGTGVNTEAFF. The CDR3 region has the DNA TGCACCAGCAGCCAAGGAAAGGGGACAGGGGTGAACACTGAAGCTTTCTTT.